This T cell receptor beta chain stems from a study of response to subunit inactivated influenza vaccine. Study-wide findings and caveats: T cells newly recruited by each seasonal influenza vaccination are few, the authors suggested.

Germline V CDR1 and CDR2: SQVTM, ANQGSEA. This CDR3 contains 12 residues. Deletions cut 7 bases from V and 5 bases from J, with 12 bases between. This clonotype was seen a handful of times. Its antigen is not identified. One entry per CDR3 protein results from TCRdb running MiXCR on the RT-PCR reads. The sample consists of 450,000 to 700,000 distinct CDR3 sequences, 14% of them appearing once. This clonotype was obtained from a man aged 45 to 65 who received an inactivated influenza vaccine. The specimen was PBMCs from blood, collected roughly 12 days after vaccination. The chain joins TRBV29-1 to TRBJ2-1; tentative D call: TRBD2 (7 bases). The CDR3 sequence: CSGGGRDNEQFF. The CDR3 bases are TGCAGCGGGGGGGGCAGAGACAATGAGCAGTTCTTC.